Following are 27 T cell receptor beta chains from one sample sequenced in a study of cytomegalovirus exposure and HLA in healthy donors. 60 Vbeta and 13 Jbeta primers were used in PCR. TCRdb's copy holds only in-frame clones and misses some; the assay was immunoSEQ multiplex PCR. The sample records about 76,000 clones, about 77% being singletons. The sequencing input was PBMCs. These receptor sequences come from a male donor in good health and CMV-seropositive.

The chain is built from TRBV10-3 and TRBJ1-1; D gene uncertain. The CDR3 has 14 amino acids. Germline-derived CDR1 and CDR2 are ENHRY and SYGVKD. The V end was cut by 6 bases, the J end by 1 base, with 12 bases between. CDR3 DNA: TGTGCCATCAGAGACCGGGAGAGGAACACTGAAGCTTTCTTT. Translation: CAIRDRERNTEAFF.

The rearrangement uses TRBV7-9 and TRBJ2-7, with D possibly TRBD1 on 5 matching bases. Germline V lookup: CDR1 SEHNR, CDR2 FQNEAQ (reference sequence). V was clipped by 2 bases and J by 2 bases, with 7 bases between them. The CDR3 covers 13 residues. CDR3 sequence reads: CASSLWGTYEQYF. Written as DNA, the CDR3 is TGTGCCAGCAGCTTATGGGGCACCTACGAGCAGTACTTC.

J is TRBJ2-2 and V is TRBV5-4, with D uncertain. Trimming removed 5 bases at V and 0 bases at J, with 11 bases between. The germline V gene encodes CDR1 SGHNT and CDR2 YYREEE (reference sequence). The CDR3 is 15 amino acids. The CDR3 here is CASRPGNANTGELFF. CDR3 sequence (DNA): TGTGCCAGCAGACCGGGTAACGCGAACACCGGGGAGCTGTTTTTT.

Only a few counts were recorded for this clone. The V call is TRBV2, the J call TRBJ1-1; TRBD1 matches 9 bases. The ends lost 11 bases at V and 5 bases at J; junction bases unmatched: 15. Per germline, CDR1 SNHLY and CDR2 FYNNEI. CDR3 length: 15 residues. The chain's CDR3 is CASYPPGQGRTEAFF. The CDR3, as DNA: TGTGCCTCATACCCACCGGGACAGGGAAGAACTGAAGCTTTCTTT.

V is TRBV9 and J is TRBJ1-1, with a weak D call TRBD1 (6 bases). The V gene's germline CDR1 is SGDLS and CDR2 YYNGEE. CDR3 size: 14 residues. V lost 3 bases to trimming and J lost 5 bases, with 14 bases between them. This CDR3 is CASSASGAGTEAFF. For the CDR3, the DNA is TGTGCCAGCAGCGCGTCAGGGGCTGGGACTGAAGCTTTCTTT. The complete variable domain, with remaining parts taken from reference TRBV9 and TRBJ1-1, reads DSGVTQTPKHLITATGQRVTLRCSPRSGDLSVYWYQQSLDQGLQFLIQYYNGEERAKGNILERFSAQQFPDLHSELNLSSLELGDSALYFCASSASGAGTEAFFGQGTRLTVV.

This sequence joins TRBV7-9 and TRBJ2-7, with 11 bases aligning to TRBD2. Germline CDR1 SEHNR, CDR2 FQNEAQ (reference sequence). The CDR3 has 16 residues. V lost 4 bases to trimming and J lost 0 bases; unmatched junction nucleotides: 5. The CDR3 spells CASSSPGLAVSYEQYF. The CDR3 bases are TGTGCCAGCAGCTCTCCGGGACTAGCGGTCTCCTACGAGCAGTACTTC.

The gene calls are TRBV7-2 and TRBJ1-4; 9 bases map to TRBD1. The ends lost 2 bases at V and 8 bases at J; junction bases unmatched: 6. CDR1 SGHTA and CDR2 FQGNSA come from the germline V gene. This CDR3 contains 15 residues. In DNA form, the CDR3 reads TGTGCCAGCAGCTTACTAGGGACAGGGCGCGAAAAACTGTTTTTT. This translates into CASSLLGTGREKLFF.

The chain joins TRBV28 to TRBJ1-5; a weak D match, TRBD1 (5 bases). Germline V CDR1 and CDR2: MDHEN, SYDVKM. The CDR3 is made up of 15 amino acids. The V end lost 2 bases, the J end lost 0 bases, and 8 bases lay between the germline ends. CDR3 DNA sequence: TGTGCCAGCAGTTTAGCAGGGAATAGCAATCAGCCCCAGCATTTT. Translating gives CASSLAGNSNQPQHF.

This chain's CDR3 is CSVQGLTSGSYNEQFF. In DNA, the CDR3 is TGCAGCGTCCAGGGCCTCACTAGCGGTTCCTACAATGAGCAGTTCTTC. The chain employs TRBV29-1 and TRBJ2-1; 8 positions agree with TRBD2. Germline assignment: CDR1 SQVTM and CDR2 ANQGSEA. This CDR3 has 16 amino acids. Trimming took 6 bases from V and 1 from J; bases not matched to a gene: 11.

This chain links TRBV27 with TRBJ2-7; 9 nucleotides line up with TRBD1. Germline loops: CDR1 MNHEY, CDR2 SMNVEV (reference sequence). There are 20 residues in the CDR3. The V segment lost 6 bases and the J segment 1 base; nucleotides outside the gene matches: 22. In DNA form, the CDR3 reads TGTGCCAGCAGGAATTTCCGGTCCTTGTTGACAGGGGGTGAGTCCTACGAGCAGTACTTC. The encoded protein is CASRNFRSLLTGGESYEQYF.

V usage is TRBV7-2 and J usage is TRBJ2-1; the D is unclear. The ends were cut back, 0 bases at V and 9 bases at J, with 12 bases in the middle. The CDR3 consists of 14 residues. Germline CDR1 SGHTA, CDR2 FQGNSA. CDR3 DNA sequence: TGTGCCAGCAGCTTAGCTAGTCCCGCCCGTGAGCAGTTCTTC. This translates into CASSLASPAREQFF.

For this clone: Relative to the germline gene, one junction end is altered; a read error may explain this. The CDR3 sequence: CASTITGTTTDTQYF. CDR3 coding DNA: TGTGCCAGTACTATAACCGGGACTACGACAGATACGCAGTATTTT. The J gene is TRBJ2-3, the V gene TRBV19, with 7 positions matching TRBD2. The CDR3 has 15 residues. Germline-derived CDR1 and CDR2 are LNHDA and SQIVND (reference sequence).

This sequence joins TRBV10-3 and TRBJ2-3; 13 bases are a match to TRBD2. CDR1 is ENHRY and CDR2 is SYGVKD in the germline V gene. V was pared by 4 bases and J by 4 bases, with 2 bases of the junction left unmatched. The CDR3 has 15 residues. This CDR3 reads CAISGTSGSSDTQYF. The CDR3 bases are TGTGCCATCAGTGGGACTAGCGGGAGTTCAGATACGCAGTATTTT.

V and J are TRBV6-6 and TRBJ1-1, with a weak D call TRBD1 (5 bases). Trimming stripped 6 bases from V and 6 bases from J, with 17 bases between. Germline loops: CDR1 MNHNY, CDR2 SVGAGI (reference sequence). The CDR3 totals 14 residues. The CDR3 spells CASRDGGTPSEAFF. In DNA, the CDR3 is TGTGCCAGCAGGGACGGGGGGACCCCCTCTGAAGCTTTCTTT.

The V call is TRBV19, the J call TRBJ1-5; the D gene is possibly TRBD1 (6 bases). This CDR3 is built from 15 residues. Trimming took off 8 bases at V and 0 bases at J, with 14 bases between the two ends. In germline, CDR1 is LNHDA, CDR2 SQIVND (reference sequence). DNA for the CDR3: TGTGCCAGTGCTATCGGGACATCTAGCAATCAGCCCCAGCATTTT. Translation: CASAIGTSSNQPQHF.

The chain links TRBV15 to TRBJ2-3; D is possibly TRBD1 (6 bases). The CDR3 is 13 residues long. Germline V gives CDR1 LNHNV, CDR2 YYDKDF (reference sequence). V shed 6 bases and J shed 6 bases, with 13 bases lying between them. The CDR3 coding sequence is TGTGCCACCAGTAAGGACAGTTTGGATACGCAGTATTTT. Protein product: CATSKDSLDTQYF.

The CDR3 DNA reads TGCGCCAGCAGTGAGTCTGCGGGTCCTTCCTACAATGAGCAGTTCTTC. It encodes CASSESAGPSYNEQFF. The genes are TRBV10-1 and TRBJ2-1; D perhaps matches TRBD2 (5 bases). The CDR3 contains 16 residues. CDR1 and CDR2 (germline): WNHNN, SYGVQD (reference sequence). The V end lost 0 bases, the J end lost 1 base, and 10 bases lay between the germline ends.

The rearrangement joins TRBV29-1 to TRBJ2-7, with 14 bases identical to TRBD2. Germline V lookup: CDR1 SQVTM, CDR2 ANQGSEA. This CDR3 region has 16 residues. The junction had 8 bases not matched to a gene; V was cut back by 4 bases and J by 3 bases. CDR3 residues: CSVVGGTSGSNYEQYF. The CDR3 DNA reads TGCAGCGTTGTAGGTGGGACTAGCGGGAGTAACTACGAGCAGTACTTC.

This clone was detected a few times. The J gene is TRBJ2-7, the V gene TRBV27; 11 positions agree with TRBD2. The trim removed 3 bases at V and 6 bases at J, leaving 13 bases unmatched. Per the germline V gene, CDR1 is MNHEY and CDR2 is SMNVEV (reference sequence). The CDR3 totals 17 residues. CDR3 sequence reads: CASSFRNRLAGTGEQYF. The CDR3 DNA follows: TGTGCCAGCAGTTTCCGAAACAGACTAGCGGGAACGGGCGAGCAGTACTTC.

This clone was detected only a few times. The chain carries TRBV6-4 and TRBJ2-2; TRBD1 agrees at 9 bases. Germline values: CDR1 MRHNA, CDR2 SNTAGT. CDR3 length: 16 residues. The V and J ends lost 7 bases and 6 bases, in that order; junction bases with no gene match: 12. CDR3 coding DNA: TGTGCCAGCAACGAAGGTGGAGACAGGGGGTCCGGGGAGCTGTTTTTT. Translating gives CASNEGGDRGSGELFF.

The chain is built from TRBV28 and TRBJ2-7; perhaps TRBD1 as D (5 bases). Germline V lookup: CDR1 MDHEN, CDR2 SYDVKM. Trimming stripped 1 base from V and 2 bases from J, with 12 bases between. This CDR3 has 15 amino acids. CDR3 region: CASSLSSQGTYEQYF. CDR3 coding DNA: TGTGCCAGCAGTTTATCTTCCCAGGGCACCTACGAGCAGTACTTC.

V is TRBV6-6 and J is TRBJ2-1, with D perhaps TRBD2 (7 bases). Trimming removed 6 bases at V and 7 bases at J, with 16 bases between. Looked up from germline, CDR1 is MNHNY and CDR2 is SVGAGI (reference sequence). The CDR3 is 14 amino acids. For the CDR3, the DNA is TGTGCCAGCAGGACGGGGGGCGCAGGAAATGAGCAGTTCTTC. This codes for CASRTGGAGNEQFF.

The V and J genes are TRBV5-6 and TRBJ2-5, with 8 bases that match TRBD2. V lost 1 base and J lost 7; bases outside the gene matches: 9. The CDR3 covers 15 residues. Germline V gene lookup returns CDR1 SGHDT and CDR2 YYEEEE. The CDR3 DNA reads TGTGCCAGCAGCTTGACTACGGGAGGGTGGGGGACCCAGTACTTC. Its protein is CASSLTTGGWGTQYF. The whole variable domain, filled in from reference TRBV5-6 and TRBJ2-5, reads DAGVTQSPTHLIKTRGQQVTLRCSPKSGHDTVSWYQQALGQGPQFIFQYYEEEERQRGNFPDRFSGHQFPNYSSELNVNALLLGDSALYLCASSLTTGGWGTQYFGPGTRLLVL.

The rearrangement uses TRBV18 and TRBJ1-5; no firm D call. V gave up 6 bases and J gave up 0 bases, with 15 bases separating them. Per the germline V gene, CDR1 is KGHSH and CDR2 is LQKENI. The CDR3 covers 16 residues. Here the CDR3 reads CASSHLPANSNQPQHF. CDR3 DNA sequence: TGTGCCAGCTCCCACCTCCCAGCGAATAGCAATCAGCCCCAGCATTTT.

CDR3 region: CASSIQGTGELFF. As DNA, the CDR3 is TGTGCCAGCAGCATACAGGGTACCGGGGAGCTGTTTTTT. V and J are TRBV9 and TRBJ2-2; D is possibly TRBD1 (6 bases). Trimming left V 4 bases short and J 5 bases short, with 9 bases between. Germline-derived CDR1 and CDR2 are SGDLS and YYNGEE. This CDR3 comprises 13 residues. The full variable domain, in which reference TRBV9 and TRBJ2-2 provide the parts outside the CDR3, is DSGVTQTPKHLITATGQRVTLRCSPRSGDLSVYWYQQSLDQGLQFLIQYYNGEERAKGNILERFSAQQFPDLHSELNLSSLELGDSALYFCASSIQGTGELFFGEGSRLTVL.

The chain uses TRBV15 and TRBJ2-7; D perhaps matches TRBD2 (6 bases). The CDR3 has 14 amino acids. Per germline, CDR1 LNHNV and CDR2 YYDKDF (reference sequence). With 4 bases removed from V and 6 bases from J, the gap between germline ends came to 16 bases. CDR3 in amino acids: CATSTGVSLREQYF. The CDR3 coding sequence is TGTGCCACCAGCACGGGAGTGTCACTTCGCGAGCAGTACTTC.

This rearrangement joins TRBV28 to TRBJ2-5; no clear D. Trimming shortened V by 6 bases and J by 2 bases, and 4 bases separated the two germline ends. The CDR3 totals 11 residues. Looked up from germline, CDR1 is MDHEN and CDR2 is SYDVKM. The CDR3 region has the DNA TGTGCCAGCAGGAGGCAAGAGACCCAGTACTTC. Protein product: CASRRQETQYF.